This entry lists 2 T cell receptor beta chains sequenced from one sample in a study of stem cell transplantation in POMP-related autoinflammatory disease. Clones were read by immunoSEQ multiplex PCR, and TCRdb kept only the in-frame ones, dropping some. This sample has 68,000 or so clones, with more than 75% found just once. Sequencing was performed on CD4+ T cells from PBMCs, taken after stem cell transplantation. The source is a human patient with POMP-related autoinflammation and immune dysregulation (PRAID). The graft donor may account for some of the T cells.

The CDR3 sequence is CASSPLPWTGGNSPLHF. CDR3 nucleotides: TGTGCCAGCTCACCCTTGCCTTGGACAGGGGGAAATTCACCCCTCCACTTT. The chain recombines TRBV18 with TRBJ1-6, with TRBD1 matching 10 bases. The J segment lost 7 bases and the V segment lost 3 bases, leaving 9 bases of the junction unmatched. The CDR3 totals 17 residues. Germline CDR1 reads KGHSH; CDR2 reads LQKENI.

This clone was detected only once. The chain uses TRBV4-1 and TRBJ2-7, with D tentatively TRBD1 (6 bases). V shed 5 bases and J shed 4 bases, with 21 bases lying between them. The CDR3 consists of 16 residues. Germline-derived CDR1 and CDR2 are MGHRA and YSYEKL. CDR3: CASSKNPGAKVYEQYF. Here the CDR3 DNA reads TGCGCCAGCAGCAAAAACCCAGGGGCGAAGGTTTACGAGCAGTACTTC.